These 18 T cell receptor beta chains came from one sample sequenced in a study of Graves' ophthalmopathy and Graves' hyperthyroidism. Amplified material comprised TCR beta CDR3 regions derived from RNA transcripts. First-round RT-PCR employed HTBI primers, with a second-round multiplex PCR after it. TCRdb re-called the multiplex PCR reads with MiXCR, one entry per CDR3 protein. The sample records hundreds of thousands of distinct CDR3 sequences, approximately 40% being singletons. The source material was peripheral blood. The receptor source for this set is an adult man with Graves' ophthalmopathy.

This sequence joins TRBV12-3 or TRBV12-4 and TRBJ1-2, with a tentative D call TRBD1 (5 bases). V shed 2 bases and J shed 4 bases, with 8 bases lying between them. The CDR3 extends over 13 amino acids. The CDR3 region is CASSLRDLYGYTF. DNA of the CDR3: TGTGCCAGCAGTTTAAGGGACCTCTATGGCTACACCTTC.

The rearrangement links TRBV7-9 to TRBJ1-6; TRBD1 matches at 7 bases. This CDR3 is 14 amino acids long. Germline loops: CDR1 SEHNR, CDR2 FQNEAQ (reference sequence). Trimming took 2 bases from V and 7 from J; bases not matched to a gene: 2. CDR3 region: CASSLKQGNSPLHF. The CDR3 DNA reads as TGTGCCAGCAGCTTAAAACAGGGGAATTCACCCCTCCACTTT.

The table lists this clonotype with many counts. The V and J genes are TRBV12-3 or TRBV12-4 and TRBJ2-2; D is undetermined. Trimming removed 6 bases from V and 6 bases from J, with 8 bases in between. The CDR3 extends over 12 amino acids. The CDR3 nucleotides read TGTGCCAGCAGCACACCATCCGGGGAGCTGTTTTTT. It translates to CASSTPSGELFF.

The chain is built from TRBV25-1 and TRBJ2-2, with D perhaps TRBD1 (5 bases). Trimming cost V 5 bases and J 7 bases, with 17 bases left between them. The CDR3 length is 15 residues. Germline V gene data show CDR1 as MGHDK and CDR2 as SYGVNS. Here the CDR3 DNA reads TGTGCCAGCAGTTCACCCGCAGGGTTCAGCGGGGAGCTGTTTTTT. Translated: CASSSPAGFSGELFF.

The gene calls are TRBV7-8 and TRBJ2-5; D may be TRBD1 (6 bases). The CDR3 contains 16 residues. Looked up from germline, CDR1 is SGHVS and CDR2 is FQNEAQ. The V and J ends lost 4 bases and 1 base respectively, with 16 bases between them. The DNA of the CDR3 is TGTGCCAGCAGCTCCCGACAGGACAACGCCCAAGAGACCCAGTACTTC. Translation: CASSSRQDNAQETQYF.

The chain has TRBV10-3 and TRBJ2-3; tentative D call: TRBD2 (6 bases). The germline gives CDR1 ENHRY, CDR2 SYGVKD. V gave up 2 bases and J gave up 0 bases, with 12 bases separating them. The CDR3 consists of 16 residues. CDR3 sequence reads: CAISEPAGSSTDTQYF. CDR3 nucleotide sequence: TGTGCCATCAGTGAGCCGGCGGGAAGTAGCACAGATACGCAGTATTTT.

This clonotype has just a few counts. This chain links TRBV6-6 with TRBJ1-6; 7 bases agree with TRBD1. The J segment lost 6 bases and the V segment lost 6 bases, leaving 11 bases of the junction unmatched. The germline CDR1 and CDR2 sequences are MNHNY and SVGAGI (reference sequence). The CDR3 has 16 amino acids. This chain's CDR3 is CASSPRTTGVNSPLHF. The CDR3, as DNA: TGTGCCAGCAGCCCTAGGACAACAGGGGTTAATTCACCCCTCCACTTT.

The rearrangement uses TRBV29-1 and TRBJ2-7; TRBD2 matches at 10 bases. With 6 bases clipped from V and 0 bases from J, the junction kept 5 bases outside the gene matches. The CDR3 contains 14 residues. Germline V gives CDR1 SQVTM, CDR2 ANQGSEA. The DNA for the CDR3 is TGCAGCGTCTCGACTAGCGGGTCCTCCTACGAGCAGTACTTC. This translates into CSVSTSGSSYEQYF.

This clonotype showed up just a few times. V usage is TRBV19 and J usage is TRBJ1-5; D not certain. The V end was cut by 4 bases, the J end by 1 base, with 11 bases between. The CDR3 consists of 15 residues. CDR1 LNHDA and CDR2 SQIVND come from the germline V gene (reference sequence). Here the CDR3 reads CASSKGVLSNQPQHF. The CDR3 nucleotides read TGTGCCAGTAGTAAGGGAGTTCTAAGCAATCAGCCCCAGCATTTT.

The chain combines TRBV7-2 with TRBJ2-7, with D unresolved. V was clipped by 1 base and J by 3 bases, with 13 bases between them. The CDR3 has 15 amino acids. The germline V gene has CDR1 SGHTA and CDR2 FQGNSA. The CDR3 sequence: CASSLEYKGLYEQYF. In DNA, the CDR3 is TGTGCCAGCAGCTTAGAGTACAAGGGTCTCTACGAGCAGTACTTC.

V gene TRBV25-1 combines with J gene TRBJ2-2, with TRBD2 as a possible D gene (6 bases). V gave up 4 bases and J gave up 13 bases, with 16 bases separating them. The CDR3 runs 13 residues. CDR1 and CDR2 from the germline V gene are MGHDK and SYGVNS. The CDR3: CASSARLGRRLFF. The CDR3 nucleotides are TGTGCCAGCAGTGCTAGATTGGGGAGGAGGCTGTTTTTT.

Points on this clonotype: Since a much larger clone is just one base distant, this may be a read error. The chain couples TRBV25-1 to TRBJ1-1, with D uncertain. Germline lookup yields CDR1 MGHDK and CDR2 SYGVNS. The length of the CDR3 is 15 residues. CDR3 in amino acids: CASRMPPSQNAEAFF. CDR3 nucleotides: TGTGCCAGCAGGATGCCCCCCAGCCAGAACGCTGAAGCTTTCTTT.

V and J are TRBV6-6 and TRBJ2-7; D is undetermined. This CDR3 region has 13 residues. Germline assignment: CDR1 MNHNY and CDR2 SVGAGI (reference sequence). The V end lost 8 bases, the J end lost 3 bases, and 14 bases lay between the germline ends. The CDR3 here is CASSPYRHYEQYF. DNA for the CDR3: TGTGCCAGCTCCCCCTACAGACACTACGAGCAGTACTTC.

Points on this clonotype: Because it lacks the conserved phenylalanine or tryptophan at the end, this CDR3 is likely a read error. The J gene is TRBJ1-1, the V gene TRBV25-1, with 7 positions matching TRBD1. The germline CDR1 and CDR2 sequences are MGHDK and SYGVNS. This CDR3 is 15 amino acids long. Trimming at V came to 6 bases and at J to 2 bases, leaving 9 bases not matched to a gene. The CDR3 DNA sequence: TGTGCCAGCAGCACGGGGGACAGACAAAACACTGAAGCTTTCCTT. This codes for CASSTGDRQNTEAFL.

The gene calls are TRBV7-2 and TRBJ2-7; D is perhaps TRBD2 (5 bases). Germline CDR1 reads SGHTA; CDR2 reads FQGNSA. With 1 base removed from V and 0 bases from J, the gap between germline ends came to 13 bases. The CDR3 sequence is 16 residues long. CDR3 in amino acids: CASSLDWGGSSYEQYF. The CDR3 nucleotides read TGTGCCAGCAGCTTAGATTGGGGTGGGAGCTCCTACGAGCAGTACTTC.

The chain links TRBV7-2 to TRBJ2-7; D not certain. CDR1 and CDR2 (germline): SGHTA, FQGNSA. Trimming removed 0 bases from V and 9 bases from J, with 12 bases in between. The CDR3 has 13 amino acids. CDR3 in amino acids: CASSLATHTSQYF. The CDR3 DNA is TGTGCCAGCAGCTTAGCGACACACACCTCGCAGTACTTC. The full variable domain, completed using reference TRBV7-2 and TRBJ2-7, is GAGVSQSPSNKVTEKGKDVELRCDPISGHTALYWYRQSLGQGLEFLIYFQGNSAPDKSGLPSDRFSAERTGGSVSTLTIQRTQQEDSAVYLCASSLATHTSQYFGPGTRLTVT.

This clonotype has a count of ten or more. J is TRBJ2-5 and V is TRBV6-5, with D perhaps TRBD2 (5 bases). V was pared by 5 bases and J by 2 bases, with 12 bases between. CDR1 and CDR2 (germline): MNHEY, SVGAGI. The CDR3 loop spans 14 amino acids. The chain's CDR3 is CASSPRRGQETQYF. The CDR3 nucleotides are TGTGCCAGCAGTCCTCGACGGGGTCAAGAGACCCAGTACTTC.

This clonotype turned up a few times. The chain combines TRBV7-9 with TRBJ2-7; D is unresolved. In germline, CDR1 is SEHNR, CDR2 FQNEAQ (reference sequence). V was cut by 1 base and J by 2 bases, with 12 bases left in between. This CDR3 is built from 15 residues. The CDR3 DNA follows: TGTGCCAGCAGCTTAGTAGTGGGCCAACCCTACGAGCAGTACTTC. It codes for CASSLVVGQPYEQYF.